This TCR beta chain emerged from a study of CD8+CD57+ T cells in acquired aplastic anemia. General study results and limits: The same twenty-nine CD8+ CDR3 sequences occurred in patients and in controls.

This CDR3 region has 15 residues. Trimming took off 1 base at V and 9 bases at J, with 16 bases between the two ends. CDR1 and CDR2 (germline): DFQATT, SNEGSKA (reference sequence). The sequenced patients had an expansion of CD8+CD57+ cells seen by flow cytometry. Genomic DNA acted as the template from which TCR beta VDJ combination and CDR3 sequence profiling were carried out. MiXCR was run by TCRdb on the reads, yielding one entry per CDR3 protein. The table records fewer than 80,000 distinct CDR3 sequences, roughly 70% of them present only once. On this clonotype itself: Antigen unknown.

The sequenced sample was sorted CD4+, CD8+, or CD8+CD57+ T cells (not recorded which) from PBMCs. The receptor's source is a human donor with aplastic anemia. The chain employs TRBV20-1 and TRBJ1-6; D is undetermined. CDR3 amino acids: CSARVEGTAGSPLHF. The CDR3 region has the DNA TGCAGTGCTAGAGTCGAGGGAACTGCGGGTTCACCCCTCCACTTT.